The clone carrying this T cell receptor (beta chain) occurred many times. Its antigen is still unknown. The entry originates in a study of T cells in Graves' hyperthyroidism and ophthalmopathy. The study, taken as a whole, reports: Blood held most thyroid clonotypes expanded above 0.001 frequency.

RNA transcripts served as the template for amplifying TCR beta CDR3 regions. Carried out on the TCR CDR3, a first-round RT-PCR used the HTBI primer set. TCRdb ran MiXCR on the multiplex PCR reads and lists one entry per CDR3 protein. This repertoire shows approximately 710,000 distinct CDR3 sequences, 17% found once; its top ten account for 15% to 18%. The CDR3 totals 18 residues. Germline V gene data show CDR1 as MDHEN and CDR2 as SYDVKM. V trimming: 4 bases; J trimming: 0 bases; junction bases outside the gene matches: 9. Patients counted as stable if ophthalmopathy did not develop within 18 months. Patients were aged 18 to 65, had disease duration under 2 months, and had newly diagnosed hyperthyroidism. Each 10 ml fresh peripheral blood draw supplied the PBMCs.

The rearrangement uses TRBV28 and TRBJ2-3, with 11 bases lining up with TRBD2. The sequenced sample consisted of blood. The clonotype was recovered from a man between 50 and 59 years old with Graves' hyperthyroidism. CDR3 sequence (DNA): TGTGCCAGCAGTTCCGGGACTAGCGGAGTAGCTAGCACAGATACGCAGTATTTT. Amino acids: CASSSGTSGVASTDTQYF.